The T cell receptor (beta chain) described here comes from a study of beta chain features in type 1 diabetes. In its sample, this clone was seen a few times. The antigen remains undetermined. Study-wide results and limits: Shorter TCRB CDR3s, moderately but significantly so, marked every one of the four CD4+ subsets in Type 1 diabetes patients.

The ends were cut back, 7 bases at V and 5 bases at J, with 15 bases in the middle. The CDR3 is 13 residues long. The V gene's germline CDR1 is MNHEY and CDR2 SMNVEV (reference sequence). Sequencing targeted expressed TCRB transcripts, as all isolated RNA had been reverse transcribed. An average around 3.8 million reads came from naive, central memory and regulatory T cell samples. Clones were read by immunoSEQ multiplex PCR, and TCRdb kept only the in-frame ones, dropping some. Seen here are about 700,000 clones, over 10% observed once, and the top ten hold less than 0.025%. The source material was naive CD4+ T cells from blood. The J gene is TRBJ2-7, the V gene TRBV27; D may be TRBD2 (6 bases). The sequence was collected from a man between 18 and 35 years old with type 1 diabetes. The CDR3 nucleotides read TGTGCCAGCAAGGCAGGGAGGAGGAACGAGCAGTACTTC. Translating gives CASKAGRRNEQYF.